Given below is one TCR beta chain in context. Produced via immunoSEQ multiplex PCR; TCRdb's table is partial and in-frame only. In the table there are over a million clones, less than 99% of which are singletons. This entry belongs to a study of shared clonotypes between healthy human individuals. The sequencing sample was made of naive CD4+ T cells sorted from blood. Documented subset: CD45RA+ positively selected. The source of this sequence is a young man in good health.

CDR3: CASSVGGGEMELFF. CDR3 nucleotide sequence: TGTGCCAGCAGCGTAGGAGGTGGAGAGATGGAGCTGTTTTTT. This chain uses TRBV9 with TRBJ2-2; D uncertain. The CDR3 is 14 amino acids. Germline assignment: CDR1 SGDLS and CDR2 YYNGEE. Deletions cut 0 bases from V and 10 bases from J, with 13 bases between.